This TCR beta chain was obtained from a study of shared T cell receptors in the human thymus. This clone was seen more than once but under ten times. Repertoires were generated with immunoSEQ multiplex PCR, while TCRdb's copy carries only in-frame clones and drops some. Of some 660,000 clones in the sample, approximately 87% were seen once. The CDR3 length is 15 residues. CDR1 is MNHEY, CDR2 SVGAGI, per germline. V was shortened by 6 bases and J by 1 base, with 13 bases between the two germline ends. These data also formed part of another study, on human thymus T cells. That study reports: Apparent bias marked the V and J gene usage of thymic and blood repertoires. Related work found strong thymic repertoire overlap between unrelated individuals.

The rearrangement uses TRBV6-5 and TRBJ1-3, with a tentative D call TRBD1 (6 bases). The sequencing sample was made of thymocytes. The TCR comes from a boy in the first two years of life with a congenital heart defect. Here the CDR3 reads CASRKQTGSGNTIYF. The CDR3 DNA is TGTGCCAGCAGGAAACAAACAGGGTCTGGAAACACCATATATTTT.